This TCR beta chain is drawn from a study of T-cell reconstitution after alpha-beta-depleted transplantation in children. The V and J ends lost 1 base and 5 bases respectively, with 9 bases between them. Germline V gives CDR1 LGHNT, CDR2 FRNRAP. The CDR3 extends over 14 amino acids. Unique molecular identifiers featured in how the TCRbeta library was prepared. TCRdb recomputed calls from the PCR reads with MiXCR, one row per CDR3 protein. The sample comprises 780,000 or so distinct CDR3 sequences, roughly 15% of which are singletons, and 5% rests with the top ten. This clonotype was obtained from a male patient younger than 18 who had a stem cell transplant for acute lymphoblastic leukemia, so the T cells may come from the graft donor. This chain uses TRBV12-5 with TRBJ2-1; D gene unclear. Sample: PBMCs, mostly from graft donor cells, taken 360 days after TCRalphabeta/CD19-depleted stem cell transplant. For the CDR3, the DNA is TGTGCTAGTGGTTTGGGGATCCTTAACAATGAGCAGTTCTTC. Its translation: CASGLGILNNEQFF. Using reference TRBV12-5 and TRBJ2-1 for the parts outside the CDR3, the full variable domain is DARVTQTPRHKVTEMGQEVTMRCQPILGHNTVFWYRQTMMQGLELLAYFRNRAPLDDSGMPKDRFSAEMPDATLATLKIQPSEPRDSAVYFCASGLGILNNEQFFGPGTRLTVL.